The clone carrying this TCR beta chain appeared once. Repertoires were generated with immunoSEQ multiplex PCR, while TCRdb's copy carries only in-frame clones and drops some. The repertoire holds more than 250,000 clones, with roughly 85% as singletons. This sample stems from a study of blood T cell repertoires in COVID-19. Study-wide background: Material from acute and convalescent COVID-19 was sourced from the United States, Italy and Spain. The cDNA or gDNA used as material had been derived from T cells, B-cell-depleted T cells, or PBMCs.

V lost 7 bases, J lost 1 base, and 13 bases lay in between. Looked up from germline, CDR1 is SGHVS and CDR2 is FQNEAQ. This CDR3 comprises 14 residues. The source of this sequence is a man in his sixties who had recovered from COVID-19. The chain has TRBV7-8 and TRBJ1-1; unclear D gene. The material sequenced was peripheral blood. The DNA for the CDR3 is TGTGCCAGCACCGAGGTGAGGGCGAACACTGAAGCTTTCTTT. Amino acid sequence: CASTEVRANTEAFF.